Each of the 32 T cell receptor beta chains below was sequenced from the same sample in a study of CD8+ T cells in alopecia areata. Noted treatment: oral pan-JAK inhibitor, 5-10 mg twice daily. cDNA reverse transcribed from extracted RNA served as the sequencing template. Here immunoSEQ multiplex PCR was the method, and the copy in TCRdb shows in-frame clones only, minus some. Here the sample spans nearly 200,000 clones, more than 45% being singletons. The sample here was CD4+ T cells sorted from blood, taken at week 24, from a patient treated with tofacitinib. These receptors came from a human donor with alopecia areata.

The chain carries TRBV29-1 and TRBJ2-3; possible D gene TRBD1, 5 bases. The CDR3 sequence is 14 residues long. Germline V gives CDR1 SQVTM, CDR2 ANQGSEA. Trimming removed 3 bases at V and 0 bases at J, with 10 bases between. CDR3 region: CSVDFGASTDTQYF. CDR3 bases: TGCAGCGTTGATTTTGGGGCTAGCACAGATACGCAGTATTTT.

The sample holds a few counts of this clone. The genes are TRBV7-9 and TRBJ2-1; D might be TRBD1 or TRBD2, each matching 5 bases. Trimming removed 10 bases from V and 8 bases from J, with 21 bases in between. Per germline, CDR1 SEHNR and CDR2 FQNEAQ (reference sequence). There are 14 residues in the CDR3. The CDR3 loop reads CANGASSALDEQFF. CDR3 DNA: TGTGCCAACGGGGCGAGTAGCGCCCTAGATGAGCAGTTCTTC.

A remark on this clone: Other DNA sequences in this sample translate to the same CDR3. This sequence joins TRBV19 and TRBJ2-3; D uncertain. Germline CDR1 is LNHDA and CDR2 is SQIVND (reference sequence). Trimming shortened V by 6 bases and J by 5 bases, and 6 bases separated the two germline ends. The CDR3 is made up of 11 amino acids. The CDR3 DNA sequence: TGTGCCAGTAGAACGGGAGATACGCAGTATTTT. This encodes CASRTGDTQYF.

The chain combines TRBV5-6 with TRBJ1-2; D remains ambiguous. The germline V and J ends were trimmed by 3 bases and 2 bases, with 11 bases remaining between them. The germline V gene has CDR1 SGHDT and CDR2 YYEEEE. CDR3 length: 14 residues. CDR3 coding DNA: TGTGCCAGCAGCTCCCGCAGAATCAACTATGGCTACACCTTC. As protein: CASSSRRINYGYTF.

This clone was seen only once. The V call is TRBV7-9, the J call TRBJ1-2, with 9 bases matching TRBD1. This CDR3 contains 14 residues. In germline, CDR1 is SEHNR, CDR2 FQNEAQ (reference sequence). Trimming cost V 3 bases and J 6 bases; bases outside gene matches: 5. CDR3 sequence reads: CASSFGDRDHGYTF. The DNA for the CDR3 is TGTGCCAGCAGCTTCGGGGACAGGGACCATGGCTACACCTTC.

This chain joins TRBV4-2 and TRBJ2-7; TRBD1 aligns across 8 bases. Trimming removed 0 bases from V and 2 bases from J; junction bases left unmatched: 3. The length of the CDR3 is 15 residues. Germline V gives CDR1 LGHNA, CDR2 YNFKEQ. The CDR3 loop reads CASSQDPDRAYEQYF. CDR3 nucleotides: TGTGCCAGCAGCCAAGACCCGGACAGGGCCTACGAGCAGTACTTC.

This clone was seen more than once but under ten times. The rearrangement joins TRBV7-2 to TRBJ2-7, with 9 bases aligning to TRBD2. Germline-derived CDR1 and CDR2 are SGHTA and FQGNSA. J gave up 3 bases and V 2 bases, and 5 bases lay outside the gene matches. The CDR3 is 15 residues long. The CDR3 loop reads CASSLSSGSIYEQYF. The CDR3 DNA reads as TGTGCCAGCAGCTTAAGTAGCGGGAGTATCTACGAGCAGTACTTC.

The CDR3 DNA reads as TGTGCCAGCAGCTTAACCAGGAGGCGGGAGACCCAGTACTTC. Translation gives CASSLTRRRETQYF. The genes are TRBV11-1 and TRBJ2-5, with D possibly being TRBD2 (5 bases). Trimming stripped 2 bases from V and 5 bases from J, with 12 bases between. The germline V gene encodes CDR1 SGHAT and CDR2 FQDESV (reference sequence). CDR3 length: 14 residues.

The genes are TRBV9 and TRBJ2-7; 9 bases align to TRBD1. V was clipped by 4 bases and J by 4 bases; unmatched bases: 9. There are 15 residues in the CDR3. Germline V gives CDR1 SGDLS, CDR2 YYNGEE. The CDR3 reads CASSPPGQGGYEQYF. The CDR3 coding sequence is TGTGCCAGCAGCCCACCGGGACAGGGTGGATACGAGCAGTACTTC.

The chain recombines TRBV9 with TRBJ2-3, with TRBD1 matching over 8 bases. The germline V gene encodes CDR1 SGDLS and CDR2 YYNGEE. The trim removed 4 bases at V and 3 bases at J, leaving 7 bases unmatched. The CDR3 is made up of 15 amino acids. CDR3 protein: CASSPGQGGTDTQYF. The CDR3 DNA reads TGTGCCAGCAGCCCCGGACAGGGTGGGACAGATACGCAGTATTTT.

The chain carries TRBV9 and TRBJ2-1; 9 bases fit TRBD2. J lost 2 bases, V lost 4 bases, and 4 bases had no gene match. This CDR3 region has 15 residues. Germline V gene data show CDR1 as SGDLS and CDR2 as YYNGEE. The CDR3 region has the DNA TGTGCCAGCAGCATTAGCGGGGGCGCCTACAATGAGCAGTTCTTC. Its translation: CASSISGGAYNEQFF. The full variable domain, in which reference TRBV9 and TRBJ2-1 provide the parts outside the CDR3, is DSGVTQTPKHLITATGQRVTLRCSPRSGDLSVYWYQQSLDQGLQFLIQYYNGEERAKGNILERFSAQQFPDLHSELNLSSLELGDSALYFCASSISGGAYNEQFFGPGTRLTVL.

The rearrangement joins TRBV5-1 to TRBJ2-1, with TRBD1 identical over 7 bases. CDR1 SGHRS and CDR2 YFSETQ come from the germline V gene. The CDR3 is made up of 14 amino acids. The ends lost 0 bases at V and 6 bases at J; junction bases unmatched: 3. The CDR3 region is CASSLVAGGNEQFF. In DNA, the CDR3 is TGCGCCAGCAGCTTGGTCGCAGGGGGCAATGAGCAGTTCTTC.

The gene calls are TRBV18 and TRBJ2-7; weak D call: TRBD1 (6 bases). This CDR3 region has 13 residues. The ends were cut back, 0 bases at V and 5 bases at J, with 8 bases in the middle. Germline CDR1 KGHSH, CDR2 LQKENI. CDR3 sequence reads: CASSPPGDNEQYF. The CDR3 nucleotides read TGTGCCAGCTCACCACCAGGGGACAACGAGCAGTACTTC.

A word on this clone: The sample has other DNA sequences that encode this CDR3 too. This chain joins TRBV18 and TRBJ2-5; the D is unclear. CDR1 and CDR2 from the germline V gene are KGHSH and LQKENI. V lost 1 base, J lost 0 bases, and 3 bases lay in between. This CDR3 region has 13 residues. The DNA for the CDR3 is TGTGCCAGCTCACCACGGGACCAAGAGACCCAGTACTTC. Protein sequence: CASSPRDQETQYF.

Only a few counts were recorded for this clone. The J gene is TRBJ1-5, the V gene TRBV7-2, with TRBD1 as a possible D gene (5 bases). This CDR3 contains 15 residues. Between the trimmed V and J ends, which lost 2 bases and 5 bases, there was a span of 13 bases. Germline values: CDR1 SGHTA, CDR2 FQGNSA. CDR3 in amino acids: CASSLHQGGDQPQHF. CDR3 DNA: TGTGCCAGCAGCTTACATCAGGGAGGGGATCAGCCCCAGCATTTT. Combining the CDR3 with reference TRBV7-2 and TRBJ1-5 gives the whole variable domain GAGVSQSPSNKVTEKGKDVELRCDPISGHTALYWYRQSLGQGLEFLIYFQGNSAPDKSGLPSDRFSAERTGGSVSTLTIQRTQQEDSAVYLCASSLHQGGDQPQHFGDGTRLSIL.

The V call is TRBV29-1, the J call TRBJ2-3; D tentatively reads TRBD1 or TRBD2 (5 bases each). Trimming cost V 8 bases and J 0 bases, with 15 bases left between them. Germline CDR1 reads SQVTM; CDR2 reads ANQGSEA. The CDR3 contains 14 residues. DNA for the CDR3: TGCAGCAAAGTGCTGGGGGATAGCACAGATACGCAGTATTTT. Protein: CSKVLGDSTDTQYF.

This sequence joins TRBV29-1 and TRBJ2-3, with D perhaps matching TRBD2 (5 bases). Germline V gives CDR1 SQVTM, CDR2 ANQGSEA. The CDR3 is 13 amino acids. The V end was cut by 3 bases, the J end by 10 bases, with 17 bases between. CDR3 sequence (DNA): TGCAGCGTTGAGAGGGAAAGTGGGGTGGCGCAGTATTTT. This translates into CSVERESGVAQYF.

CDR3 loop: CASSDRDPGELFF. The CDR3 coding sequence is TGTGCCAGCAGCGACCGGGACCCCGGGGAGCTGTTTTTT. V usage is TRBV25-1 and J usage is TRBJ2-2; D may correspond to TRBD1 or TRBD2 (5 bases each). With 6 bases removed from V and 6 bases from J, the gap between germline ends came to 11 bases. The germline V gene has CDR1 MGHDK and CDR2 SYGVNS. The CDR3 is 13 amino acids. Looking up the rest from reference TRBV25-1 and TRBJ2-2 gives the full variable domain: EADIYQTPRYLVIGTGKKITLECSQTMGHDKMYWYQQDPGMELHLIHYSYGVNSTEKGDLSSESTVSRIRTEHFPLTLESARPSHTSQYLCASSDRDPGELFFGEGSRLTVL.

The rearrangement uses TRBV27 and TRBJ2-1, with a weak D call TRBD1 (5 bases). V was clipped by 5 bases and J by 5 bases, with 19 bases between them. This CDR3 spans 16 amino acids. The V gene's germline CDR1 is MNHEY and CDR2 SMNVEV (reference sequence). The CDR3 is CASSPYGAGINNEQFF. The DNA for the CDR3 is TGTGCCAGCAGTCCATACGGAGCAGGGATAAACAATGAGCAGTTCTTC.

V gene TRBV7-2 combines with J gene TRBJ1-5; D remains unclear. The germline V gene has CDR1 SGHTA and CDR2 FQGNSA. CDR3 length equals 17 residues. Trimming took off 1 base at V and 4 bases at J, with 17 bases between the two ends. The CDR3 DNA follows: TGTGCCAGCAGCTTAGTGATCGGCAGCTCGGCAAATCAGCCCCAGCATTTT. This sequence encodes CASSLVIGSSANQPQHF.

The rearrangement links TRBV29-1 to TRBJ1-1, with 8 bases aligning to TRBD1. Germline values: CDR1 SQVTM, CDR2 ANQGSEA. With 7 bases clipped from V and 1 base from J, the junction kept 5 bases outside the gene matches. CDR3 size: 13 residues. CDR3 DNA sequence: TGCAGCGGCGGGACAGGCAAGAACACTGAAGCTTTCTTT. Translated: CSGGTGKNTEAFF.

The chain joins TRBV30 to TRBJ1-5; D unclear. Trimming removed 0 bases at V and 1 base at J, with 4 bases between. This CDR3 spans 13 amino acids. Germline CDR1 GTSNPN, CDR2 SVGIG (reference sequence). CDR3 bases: TGTGCCTGGAGTGTAGAGAGCAATCAGCCCCAGCATTTT. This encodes CAWSVESNQPQHF. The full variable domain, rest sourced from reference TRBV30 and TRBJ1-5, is SQTIHQWPATLVQPVGSPLSLECTVEGTSNPNLYWYRQAAGRGLQLLFYSVGIGQISSEVPQNLSASRPQDRQFILSSKKLLLSDSGFYLCAWSVESNQPQHFGDGTRLSIL.

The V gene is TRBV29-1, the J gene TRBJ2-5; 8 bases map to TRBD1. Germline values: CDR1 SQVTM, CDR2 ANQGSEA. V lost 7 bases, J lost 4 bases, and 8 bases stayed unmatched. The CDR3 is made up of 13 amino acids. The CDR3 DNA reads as TGCAGCGCTACCCCAGGGGGCGGAGAGACCCAGTACTTC. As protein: CSATPGGGETQYF.

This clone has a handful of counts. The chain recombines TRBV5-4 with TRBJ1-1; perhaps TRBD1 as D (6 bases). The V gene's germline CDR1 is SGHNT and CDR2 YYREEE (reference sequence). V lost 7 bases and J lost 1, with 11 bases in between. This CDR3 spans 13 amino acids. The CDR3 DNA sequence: TGTGCCAGCCGCAGGGGATCGAACACTGAAGCTTTCTTT. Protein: CASRRGSNTEAFF.

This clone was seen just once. The CDR3 reads CASSDNFSGANVLTF. The CDR3 DNA follows: TGTGCCAGCAGTGATAATTTTTCTGGGGCCAACGTCCTGACTTTC. The chain combines TRBV2 with TRBJ2-6; D not resolved. Trimming cost V 3 bases and J 1 base, with 7 bases left between them. Germline CDR1 and CDR2: SNHLY and FYNNEI. The CDR3 runs 15 residues.

CDR3 amino acids: CASSGRDRGTTEQYF. The CDR3 DNA follows: TGTGCCAGCAGCGGCCGGGACAGGGGGACGACCGAGCAGTACTTC. The chain combines TRBV7-2 with TRBJ2-7; 11 bases are a match to TRBD1. V was clipped by 5 bases and J by 6 bases; unmatched bases: 9. Looked up from germline, CDR1 is SGHTA and CDR2 is FQGNSA. The CDR3 is made up of 15 amino acids.

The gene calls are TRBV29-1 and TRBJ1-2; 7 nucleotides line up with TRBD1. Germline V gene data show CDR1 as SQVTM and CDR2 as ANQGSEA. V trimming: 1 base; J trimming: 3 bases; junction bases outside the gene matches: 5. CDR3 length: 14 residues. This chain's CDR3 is CSVEGATGDYGYTF. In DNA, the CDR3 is TGCAGCGTTGAAGGGGCAACAGGGGACTATGGCTACACCTTC. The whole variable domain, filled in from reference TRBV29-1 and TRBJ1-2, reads SAVISQKPSRDICQRGTSLTIQCQVDSQVTMMFWYRQQPGQSLTLIATANQGSEATYESGFVIDKFPISRPNLTFSTLTVSNMSPEDSSIYLCSVEGATGDYGYTFGSGTRLTVV.

In nucleotides, the CDR3 is TGTGCCAGCAGCTTAGGGTCGCCAGGGGTTCGTGAAGGCTACACCTTC. This translates into CASSLGSPGVREGYTF. The chain carries TRBV7-2 and TRBJ1-2; a possible D gene is TRBD1 (6 bases). Germline CDR1 SGHTA, CDR2 FQGNSA. There are 16 residues in the CDR3. V gave up 1 base and J gave up 8 bases, with 20 bases separating them.

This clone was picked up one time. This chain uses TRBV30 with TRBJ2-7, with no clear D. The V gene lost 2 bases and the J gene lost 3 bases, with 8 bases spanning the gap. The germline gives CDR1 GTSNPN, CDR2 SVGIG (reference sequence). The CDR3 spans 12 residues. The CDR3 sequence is CAWSPQHYEQYF. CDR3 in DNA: TGTGCCTGGAGTCCCCAACACTACGAGCAGTACTTC.

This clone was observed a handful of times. The CDR3 is CASSSTDGSYEQYF. The CDR3 coding sequence is TGCGCCAGCAGTTCCACCGATGGATCCTACGAGCAGTACTTC. The genes are TRBV4-1 and TRBJ2-7; no reliable D call. With 6 bases removed from V and 1 base from J, the gap between germline ends came to 13 bases. The CDR3 contains 14 residues. Germline loops: CDR1 MGHRA, CDR2 YSYEKL.

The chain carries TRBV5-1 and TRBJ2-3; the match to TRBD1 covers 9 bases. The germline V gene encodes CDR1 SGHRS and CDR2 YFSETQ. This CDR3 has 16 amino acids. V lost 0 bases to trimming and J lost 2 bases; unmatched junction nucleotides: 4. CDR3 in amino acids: CASSLGDRDSTDTQYF. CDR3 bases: TGCGCCAGCAGCTTGGGGGACAGGGACTCCACAGATACGCAGTATTTT. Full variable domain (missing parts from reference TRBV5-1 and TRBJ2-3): KAGVTQTPRYLIKTRGQQVTLSCSPISGHRSVSWYQQTPGQGLQFLFEYFSETQRNKGNFPGRFSGRQFSNSRSEMNVSTLELGDSALYLCASSLGDRDSTDTQYFGPGTRLTVL.

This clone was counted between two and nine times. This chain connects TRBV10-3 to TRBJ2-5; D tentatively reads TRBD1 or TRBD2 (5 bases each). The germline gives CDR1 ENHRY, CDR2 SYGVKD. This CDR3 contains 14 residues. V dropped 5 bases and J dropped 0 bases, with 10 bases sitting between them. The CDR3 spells CAISKVGDQETQYF. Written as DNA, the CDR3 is TGTGCCATCAGTAAGGTGGGGGACCAAGAGACCCAGTACTTC.